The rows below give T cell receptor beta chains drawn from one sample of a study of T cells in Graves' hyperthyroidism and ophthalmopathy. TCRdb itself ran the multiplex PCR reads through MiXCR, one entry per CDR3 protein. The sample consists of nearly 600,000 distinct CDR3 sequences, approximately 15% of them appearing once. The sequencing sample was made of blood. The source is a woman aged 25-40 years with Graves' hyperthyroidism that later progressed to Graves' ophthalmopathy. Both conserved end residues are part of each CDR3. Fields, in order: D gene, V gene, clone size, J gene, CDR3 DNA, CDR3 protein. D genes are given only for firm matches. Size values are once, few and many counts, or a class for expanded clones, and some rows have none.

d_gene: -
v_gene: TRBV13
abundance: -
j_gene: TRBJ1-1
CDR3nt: TGTGCCAGCAGCTTAGGTATGTTTGGCAAGATGAACACTGAAGCTTCCTTT
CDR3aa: CASSLGMFGKMNTEASF

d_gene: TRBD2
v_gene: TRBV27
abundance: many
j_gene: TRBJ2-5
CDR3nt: TGTGCCAGCAGAAGGGGGACTAGCGGGAGCCTACCGGGCGAGACCCAGTACTTC
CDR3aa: CASRRGTSGSLPGETQYF

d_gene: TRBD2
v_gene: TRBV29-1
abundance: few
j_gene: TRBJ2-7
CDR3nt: TGCAGCGTTGTTGGGGGGGGGGGATCTAGCTCCTACGAGCAGTACTTC
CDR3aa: CSVVGGGGSSSYEQYF

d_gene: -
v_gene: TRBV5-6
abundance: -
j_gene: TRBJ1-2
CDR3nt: TGTGCCAGCAGCTTGGCTCGAATCTACACCTTC
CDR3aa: CASSLARIYTF

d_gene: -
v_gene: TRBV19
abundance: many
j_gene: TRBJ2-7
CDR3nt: TGTGCCAGTGGACCAGGGTCTTTGTACGAGCAGTACTTC
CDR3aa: CASGPGSLYEQYF

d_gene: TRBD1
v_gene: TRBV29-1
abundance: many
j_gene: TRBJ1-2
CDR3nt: TGCAGCGTTGCCGTCACAGGGGACCGCGGAACCCTTAACTATGGCTACACCTTC
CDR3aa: CSVAVTGDRGTLNYGYTF

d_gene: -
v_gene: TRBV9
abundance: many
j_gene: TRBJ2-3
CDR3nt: TGTGCCAGCAGCGTAGCGGCGGGCAGCACAGATACGCAGTATTTT
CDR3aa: CASSVAAGSTDTQYF

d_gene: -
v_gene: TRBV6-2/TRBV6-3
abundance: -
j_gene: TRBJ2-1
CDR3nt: TGTGCCAGCAGTTACCTGGATGAGCAGTTCTTC
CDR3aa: CASSYLDEQFF

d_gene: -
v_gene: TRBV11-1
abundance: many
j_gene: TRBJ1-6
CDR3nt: TGTGCCAGCAGCTTATCCACGGGTGGTAATTCACCCCTCCACTTT
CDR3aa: CASSLSTGGNSPLHF

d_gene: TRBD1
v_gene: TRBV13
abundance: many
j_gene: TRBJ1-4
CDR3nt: TGTGCCAGCAGCCTCAGGACAGGGGTCGTACATGAAAAACTGTTTTTT
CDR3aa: CASSLRTGVVHEKLFF